This is a list of T cell receptor beta chains from one sample in a study of CD8 T cells in ankylosing spondylitis. TCRdb re-derived calls from the 5' RACE reads in MiXCR, one entry per CDR3 protein. The profile shows under 250,000 distinct CDR3 sequences, roughly 24% of them singletons. The source material was blood, either unsorted or a sorted T cell fraction (not recorded which). The receptors were gathered from a male donor with ankylosing spondylitis or in good health (not recorded which). The CDR3 runs from the conserved cysteine through the conserved F or W. The D gene is left open where the match is weak. Clone size is not always given. Where it is, it says once, few, many or a class for expanded clones.

V gene	clone size	J gene	D gene	CDR3 DNA	CDR3 protein
TRBV29-1	NA	TRBJ1-1	NA	TGCAGCGTTCGACTCCACATGAACACTGAAGCTTTCTTT	CSVRLHMNTEAFF
TRBV5-6	NA	TRBJ2-2	NA	TGTGCCAGCAGCTTGCAGGGGAGACGTTCCGGGGAGCTGTTTTTT	CASSLQGRRSGELFF
TRBV20-1	many	TRBJ2-1	NA	TGCAGTGCTACCTTACCGGGACCGTCTCGGGAGCAGTTCTTC	CSATLPGPSREQFF
TRBV29-1	many	TRBJ2-1	TRBD2	TGCAGCGTTGGGGGACTAGCGGGACCTGTCCCCACAGCTGAGCAGTTCTTC	CSVGGLAGPVPTAEQFF
TRBV29-1	NA	TRBJ2-3	TRBD2	TGCAGCGTTGAAGGTTCTAGCGGTAGCACAGATACGCAGTATTTT	CSVEGSSGSTDTQYF
TRBV27	NA	TRBJ2-3	TRBD2	TGTGCCAGCAGCCGAAGTAGCGGGAGGGGGGATACGCAGTATTTT	CASSRSSGRGDTQYF
TRBV20-1	few	TRBJ2-3	NA	TGCAGTGCTGATACCGGGACATACCATCAAGCTACGCAGTATTTT	CSADTGTYHQATQYF
TRBV6-1	NA	TRBJ1-5	NA	TGTGCCAGCAGCCAGGGGATCAATCAGCCCCAGCATTTT	CASSQGINQPQHF
TRBV20-1	many	TRBJ1-5	TRBD1	TGCAGTGCTAGAGATCAGGGACAGGGGGACAATCAGCCCCAGCATTTT	CSARDQGQGDNQPQHF
TRBV12-3/TRBV12-4	NA	TRBJ2-7	NA	TGTGCCAGCAGTTTCGCGGCCGGACGGAGCTCCTACGAGCAGTACTTC	CASSFAAGRSSYEQYF
TRBV5-1	many	TRBJ2-3	NA	TGCGCCAGCGGGGGGAGGGATACGCAGTATTTT	CASGGRDTQYF
TRBV4-3	many	TRBJ2-5	NA	TGCGCCAGCAGCCAAGATAAGCATCTCGGGACCCAGTACTTC	CASSQDKHLGTQYF
TRBV29-1	few	TRBJ2-1	NA	TGCAGCGTTGATGGGGGGAACACTTACAATGAGCAGTTCTTC	CSVDGGNTYNEQFF
TRBV7-3	NA	TRBJ2-2	TRBD2	TGTGCCAGCAGCTTAAACCCGGGGGACTACGGGGAGCTGTTTTTT	CASSLNPGDYGELFF
TRBV20-1	many	TRBJ1-4	TRBD1	TGCAGTGCTAGAGATCCCGGGACAGCAGGTGAAAAACTGTTTTTT	CSARDPGTAGEKLFF
TRBV10-3	few	TRBJ2-2	NA	TGTGCCATCACCAACGACCCCGACGGCGGGGACGCCGGGGAGCTGTTTTTT	CAITNDPDGGDAGELFF
TRBV20-1	few	TRBJ2-1	TRBD1	TGCAGTGGGATTTGGGCTGGCAGGGGGCGTGATGAGCAGTTCTTC	CSGIWAGRGRDEQFF
TRBV4-2	NA	TRBJ2-5	TRBD2	TGTGCCAGCAGCCATGGACTAGCGGAAGAGACCCAGTACTTC	CASSHGLAEETQYF
TRBV7-8	many	TRBJ1-5	NA	TGTGCCAGCAGCTTAGGACTCGGCAGAAGGAGCAATCAGCCCCAGCATTTT	CASSLGLGRRSNQPQHF
TRBV20-1	NA	TRBJ2-2	NA	TGCAGTGCTGACGTGAGAACCGGGGAGCTGTTTTTT	CSADVRTGELFF
TRBV20-1	many	TRBJ2-7	NA	TGCAGTGCTAGAGATGGTGGTAGCGGCTACGAGCAGTACTTC	CSARDGGSGYEQYF
TRBV5-1	many	TRBJ2-1	NA	TGCGCCAGCAGCTTGGCCCTACTCGCGGTCCCTACCGGTGAGCAGTTCTTC	CASSLALLAVPTGEQFF
TRBV5-1	many	TRBJ1-1	NA	TGCGCCAGCAGCTTGGCTCGTTTGGGCACTGAAGCTTTCTTT	CASSLARLGTEAFF
TRBV10-3	many	TRBJ2-3	NA	TGTGCCATCAGGGGGTTAGCGACCGACACAGATACGCAGTATTTT	CAIRGLATDTDTQYF
TRBV29-1	few	TRBJ2-7	NA	TGCAGCGTTGGGACTTCCAGGGGCTACGAGCAGTACTTC	CSVGTSRGYEQYF
TRBV20-1	few	TRBJ2-5	NA	TGCAGTGCTCCCGGGCGGGGACCCACCCAGTACTTC	CSAPGRGPTQYF
TRBV5-6	NA	TRBJ2-6	TRBD1	TGTGCCAGCAGCTTTGCGCAGGGGGCTGGGAGTGGGGCCAACGTCCTGACTTTC	CASSFAQGAGSGANVLTF
TRBV29-1	few	TRBJ2-1	NA	TGCAGCGTTGCCAGCTCAAACAATGAGCAGTTCTTC	CSVASSNNEQFF
TRBV12-3/TRBV12-4	many	TRBJ1-5	NA	TGTGCCAGCAGCTCCACAGGGCGCGGCAATCAGCCCCAGCATTTT	CASSSTGRGNQPQHF
TRBV6-5	NA	TRBJ1-1	NA	TGTGCCAGCAGTACGAACACTGAAGCTTTCTTT	CASSTNTEAFF
TRBV14	many	TRBJ2-1	NA	TGTGCCAGCTTGACTCCAGCACATAGGAATAATGAGCAGTTCTTC	CASLTPAHRNNEQFF
TRBV5-1	NA	TRBJ1-1	NA	TGCGCCAGCAGCGTAACTCAGGGGAGGACTGAAGCTTTCTTT	CASSVTQGRTEAFF
TRBV29-1	many	TRBJ2-7	NA	TGCAGCGCCGTAGGGACTTTTAAGGGCGAGCAGTACTTC	CSAVGTFKGEQYF
TRBV12-3/TRBV12-4	many	TRBJ1-1	NA	TGTGCCAGCAGTTTGTTAGGGGCCGCTGAAGCTTTCTTT	CASSLLGAAEAFF
TRBV20-1	few	TRBJ2-5	NA	TGCAGTGCTAGTCTCTTGGGGGAGTGGCAAGAGACCCAGTACTTC	CSASLLGEWQETQYF
TRBV15	many	TRBJ2-2	NA	TGTGCCACCAGCGACCTATACACCGGGGAGCTGTTTTTT	CATSDLYTGELFF
TRBV12-3/TRBV12-4	NA	TRBJ2-5	NA	TGTGCCAGCAGTACGGGCCTTTGGGGCCAAGAGACCCAGTACTTC	CASSTGLWGQETQYF
TRBV20-1	few	TRBJ2-1	NA	TGCAGTGCTAGACCCCCAGACCGTCAGGCTAATGAGCAGTTCTTC	CSARPPDRQANEQFF
TRBV3-1	many	TRBJ2-5	NA	TGTGCCAGCAGCCAAGATGAGGCAGGGAAAGAGACCCAGTACTTC	CASSQDEAGKETQYF
TRBV18	many	TRBJ2-3	TRBD1	TGTGCCAGCTCACGAGGGACAGAAACAGATACGCAGTATTTT	CASSRGTETDTQYF
TRBV28	NA	TRBJ2-1	NA	TGTGCCAGCAGGCAAACGCAGGGTCAGAGCTCCTACAATGAGCAGTTCTTC	CASRQTQGQSSYNEQFF
TRBV5-5	NA	TRBJ2-2	TRBD1	TGTGCCAGCAGCCCACCCGGGACAGTGAACACCGGGGAGCTGTTTTTT	CASSPPGTVNTGELFF
TRBV20-1	NA	TRBJ2-1	NA	TGCAGTGCTTCCACAGGGCCTAATGAGCAGTTCTTC	CSASTGPNEQFF
TRBV6-5	many	TRBJ1-4	NA	TGTGCCAGCAGACTTAATGAAAAACTGTTTTTT	CASRLNEKLFF
TRBV20-1	many	TRBJ2-5	NA	TGCAGTGCCGGGGGGCAGAACCAAGAGACCCAGTACTTC	CSAGGQNQETQYF
TRBV4-1	NA	TRBJ2-1	TRBD2	TGCGCCAGCAGCCAAGCTCCTCGTGGCGGGAGATACAATGAGCAGTTCTTC	CASSQAPRGGRYNEQFF